The source of this TCR beta chain is a study of beta chain features in type 1 diabetes. Study summary: Patient and healthy donor groups were alike in age, gender and cell yields.

Study observations and caveats: A cDNA-based sequencing approach could over-represent cells with high TCR expression. A possible short-template PCR bias applies equally to patients and controls. All four CD4+ subsets of Type 1 diabetes patients contained TCRB CDR3s that were moderately but significantly shorter.

The authors reverse transcribed all of the isolated RNA, so sequencing captured expressed TCRB transcripts. The method was immunoSEQ multiplex PCR; TCRdb's version includes in-frame clones alone and lacks a portion of them. The table has 300,000 to 400,000 clones, around 10% seen once. A word on this clone: Its target is unknown.

V lost 1 base and J lost 3, with 12 bases in between. The CDR3 sequence is 15 residues long. CDR1 is SGHDT, CDR2 YYEEEE, per germline. The receptor was isolated from a man between 25 and 39 years old with type 1 diabetes. V and J are TRBV5-6 and TRBJ2-3; a weak D match, TRBD1 (6 bases). The sequenced sample consisted of central memory CD4+ T cells from blood. This chain's CDR3 is CASSLRVQGTDTQYF. CDR3 nucleotide sequence: TGTGCCAGCAGCTTGAGGGTCCAGGGGACAGATACGCAGTATTTT.